The 32 T cell receptor beta chains in this list originate from one sample, sequenced in a study of T cells in Graves' hyperthyroidism and ophthalmopathy. It was RNA transcripts that yielded the amplified TCR beta CDR3 regions. The TCR CDR3 was amplified in a first-round RT-PCR using the HTBI primer set. MiXCR, run by TCRdb on the multiplex PCR reads, gives a single entry per CDR3 protein. The table has around 660,000 distinct CDR3 sequences, less than 45% seen once. Sequenced: peripheral blood or thyroid tissue (not recorded which). These receptors came from an adult man with Graves' disease, either hyperthyroidism or ophthalmopathy (not recorded which).

V gene TRBV2 combines with J gene TRBJ1-1; tentative D call: TRBD1 (5 bases). The germline V and J ends were trimmed by 5 bases and 4 bases, with 11 bases remaining between them. CDR1 is SNHLY and CDR2 is FYNNEI in the germline V gene. CDR3 length: 13 residues. CDR3 region: CASSRGGPTEAFF. The CDR3 DNA reads TGTGCCAGCAGTAGGGGAGGGCCCACTGAAGCTTTCTTT. The whole variable domain, remainder taken from reference TRBV2 and TRBJ1-1, is EPEVTQTPSHQVTQMGQEVILRCVPISNHLYFYWYRQILGQKVEFLVSFYNNEISEKSEIFDDQFSVERPDGSNFTLKIRSTKLEDSAMYFCASSRGGPTEAFFGQGTRLTVV.

The chain joins TRBV10-3 to TRBJ1-1; D uncertain. Per germline, CDR1 ENHRY and CDR2 SYGVKD. CDR3 length equals 12 residues. Trimming took off 6 bases at V and 6 bases at J, with 11 bases between the two ends. The CDR3 here is CAIRERRSEAFF. CDR3 sequence (DNA): TGTGCCATCAGGGAGAGGAGGTCTGAAGCTTTCTTT.

This clonotype was seen only a few times. V gene TRBV19 combines with J gene TRBJ1-5; D ambiguous. The CDR3 sequence is 15 residues long. Trimming shortened V by 3 bases and J by 0 bases, and 9 bases separated the two germline ends. Per germline, CDR1 LNHDA and CDR2 SQIVND (reference sequence). CDR3 protein: CASSMSFDSNQPQHF. The CDR3 DNA reads TGTGCCAGTAGTATGAGTTTCGATAGCAATCAGCCCCAGCATTTT.

Many counts were recorded for this clonotype. The V call is TRBV7-6, the J call TRBJ1-1; D may be TRBD1 (5 bases). Trimming removed 3 bases from V and 1 base from J, with 9 bases in between. CDR3 length: 14 residues. Germline V CDR1 and CDR2: SGHVS, FNYEAQ. This CDR3 is CASSLGRENTEAFF. CDR3 nucleotides: TGTGCCAGCAGCTTGGGACGGGAGAACACTGAAGCTTTCTTT.

The table lists this clonotype with a few counts. This rearrangement joins TRBV7-3 to TRBJ2-2, with TRBD1 matching 7 bases. There are 13 residues in the CDR3. Germline V gene lookup returns CDR1 SGHTA and CDR2 FQGTGA. J lost 6 bases, V lost 6 bases, and 4 bases had no gene match. CDR3 sequence: CASRVDRSGELFF. The CDR3 DNA is TGTGCCAGCAGGGTGGACAGGTCCGGGGAGCTGTTTTTT.

CDR3 coding DNA: TGTGCCAGTAGTATTGATTCAGCGGGAACCGGGGAGCTGTTTTTT. Its translation: CASSIDSAGTGELFF. The gene calls are TRBV19 and TRBJ2-2; 7 bases map to TRBD2. J gave up 5 bases and V 3 bases, and 6 bases lay outside the gene matches. The CDR3 is 15 residues long. Germline assignment: CDR1 LNHDA and CDR2 SQIVND (reference sequence).

Comments on this clonotype: Just one base apart from a much larger clone, this may be a read error. The chain joins TRBV29-1 to TRBJ1-1; D gene uncertain. CDR1 and CDR2 (germline): SQVTM, ANQGSEA. The germline V and J ends were trimmed by 4 bases and 4 bases, with 13 bases remaining between them. The CDR3 contains 13 residues. CDR3 bases: TGCAGCGTTGTTACGGGTTTTGGCACTGAAGCTTTCTTT. Translated: CSVVTGFGTEAFF. Based on the CDR3 plus reference TRBV29-1 and TRBJ1-1, the full variable domain is SAVISQKPSRDICQRGTSLTIQCQVDSQVTMMFWYRQQPGQSLTLIATANQGSEATYESGFVIDKFPISRPNLTFSTLTVSNMSPEDSSIYLCSVVTGFGTEAFFGQGTRLTVV.

In the case of this clonotype: This is likely a read error, given that the CDR3 carries no conserved phenylalanine or tryptophan at its end. The chain employs TRBV7-8 and TRBJ2-7; D is perhaps TRBD2 (5 bases). V shed 0 bases and J shed 3 bases, with 6 bases lying between them. The germline V gene has CDR1 SGHVS and CDR2 FQNEAQ. The CDR3 loop spans 13 amino acids. For the CDR3, the DNA is TGTGCCAGCAGCTTAGCGGGGAGCTACGAGCAGTACTAC. It encodes CASSLAGSYEQYY.

The chain employs TRBV9 and TRBJ2-2; 9 bases agree with TRBD2. CDR3 length equals 17 residues. Trimming cost V 0 bases and J 3 bases; bases outside gene matches: 6. From germline, CDR1 is SGDLS and CDR2 YYNGEE. The CDR3 DNA reads as TGTGCCAGCAGCGTAGGCAAGCGGGGGGACTACACCGGGGAGCTGTTTTTT. It specifies CASSVGKRGDYTGELFF.

This clonotype was recorded at least ten times. The rearrangement uses TRBV2 and TRBJ2-7, with 7 nucleotides matching TRBD1. The CDR3 extends over 12 amino acids. J lost 5 bases, V lost 4 bases, and 2 bases had no gene match. CDR1 and CDR2 (germline): SNHLY, FYNNEI. CDR3 residues: CASSVTGDEQYF. The DNA for the CDR3 is TGTGCCAGCAGTGTTACAGGGGACGAGCAGTACTTC. The complete variable domain, with remaining parts taken from reference TRBV2 and TRBJ2-7, reads EPEVTQTPSHQVTQMGQEVILRCVPISNHLYFYWYRQILGQKVEFLVSFYNNEISEKSEIFDDQFSVERPDGSNFTLKIRSTKLEDSAMYFCASSVTGDEQYFGPGTRLTVT.

The rearrangement links TRBV15 to TRBJ1-3; possible D gene TRBD1, 5 bases. The length of the CDR3 is 18 residues. V was cut by 2 bases and J by 4 bases, with 21 bases left in between. Germline CDR1 and CDR2: LNHNV and YYDKDF (reference sequence). Here the CDR3 reads CATSRPKWEGAPGNTIYF. The CDR3 DNA reads as TGTGCCACCAGCAGACCTAAGTGGGAAGGGGCGCCAGGAAACACCATATATTTT.

The CDR3 DNA sequence: TGTGCCACCAGCGGGGACAGGGGGGAACATCAGCCCCAGCATTTT. Amino acid sequence: CATSGDRGEHQPQHF. The chain has TRBV15 and TRBJ1-5; the match to TRBD1 covers 11 bases. The CDR3 extends over 15 amino acids. Germline V lookup: CDR1 LNHNV, CDR2 YYDKDF (reference sequence). The V and J ends lost 5 bases and 5 bases, in that order; junction bases with no gene match: 5.

This clonotype has ten or more counts. V and J are TRBV5-6 and TRBJ1-1, with a weak D call TRBD1 (5 bases). CDR3 length: 14 residues. CDR1 is SGHDT and CDR2 is YYEEEE in the germline V gene. Trimming stripped 4 bases from V and 1 base from J, with 11 bases between. Here the CDR3 reads CASSPGRRNTEAFF. Written as DNA, the CDR3 is TGTGCCAGCAGCCCGGGACGGCGGAACACTGAAGCTTTCTTT.

The chain joins TRBV15 to TRBJ1-1; D is ambiguous. Per germline, CDR1 LNHNV and CDR2 YYDKDF (reference sequence). The CDR3 totals 18 residues. Trimming stripped 3 bases from V and 0 bases from J, with 20 bases between. CDR3 region: CATSSYSWSQAMNTEAFF. The DNA of the CDR3 is TGTGCCACCAGCAGTTACTCGTGGAGTCAGGCCATGAACACTGAAGCTTTCTTT.

This clonotype occurred many times. The V and J genes are TRBV7-9 and TRBJ2-7; possible D gene TRBD2, 6 bases. Germline V gene data show CDR1 as SEHNR and CDR2 as FQNEAQ (reference sequence). This CDR3 spans 12 amino acids. Trimming removed 4 bases from V and 6 bases from J, with 10 bases in between. CDR3 sequence reads: CASSSGLTEQYF. CDR3 bases: TGTGCCAGCAGCTCGGGACTTACCGAGCAGTACTTC.

This clonotype was seen a handful of times. The chain joins TRBV5-1 to TRBJ2-7; 7 positions agree with TRBD1. The CDR3 consists of 15 residues. The germline V gene has CDR1 SGHRS and CDR2 YFSETQ. J was trimmed by 2 bases and V by 4 bases; bases with no gene match: 9. CDR3 sequence reads: CASSANRGFTYEQYF. CDR3 coding DNA: TGCGCCAGCAGCGCAAACAGGGGCTTCACCTACGAGCAGTACTTC.

This clonotype has at least ten counts. The V and J genes are TRBV7-6 and TRBJ2-7; 11 bases match TRBD2. Germline V gene sequence: CDR1 SGHVS, CDR2 FNYEAQ. The CDR3 sequence is 16 residues long. The V and J ends lost 4 bases and 3 bases, in that order; junction bases with no gene match: 8. For the CDR3, the DNA is TGTGCCAGCAGCTCCAGGACTAGCGGGTCTTTCTACGAGCAGTACTTC. Translated: CASSSRTSGSFYEQYF.

V gene TRBV24-1 combines with J gene TRBJ2-5; unclear D gene. Trimming removed 9 bases from V and 5 bases from J, with 21 bases in between. Germline CDR1 is KGHDR and CDR2 is SFDVKD. This CDR3 region has 15 residues. The CDR3 coding sequence is TGTGCCACCCGTCGAATAGGGCGAGCGAGGGAGACCCAGTACTTC. This codes for CATRRIGRARETQYF.

The rearrangement joins TRBV29-1 to TRBJ2-5, with 9 bases matching TRBD2. Trimming removed 8 bases from V and 5 bases from J; junction bases left unmatched: 12. Germline V CDR1 and CDR2: SQVTM, ANQGSEA. The CDR3 length is 14 residues. The CDR3 sequence: CSRGAGGSGETQYF. The DNA for the CDR3 is TGCAGCCGCGGGGCGGGGGGGTCAGGGGAGACCCAGTACTTC.

In its sample, this clonotype was seen many times. J is TRBJ1-3 and V is TRBV10-3; a possible D gene is TRBD1 (6 bases). V dropped 2 bases and J dropped 1 base, with 12 bases sitting between them. The length of the CDR3 is 16 residues. Germline V gives CDR1 ENHRY, CDR2 SYGVKD. The CDR3 DNA is TGTGCCATCAGTGAGATAGGGGGATCTTCTGGAAACACCATATATTTT. It yields the protein CAISEIGGSSGNTIYF.

There are a few counts of this clonotype. V is TRBV20-1 and J is TRBJ2-5; 7 nucleotides align to TRBD2. The CDR3 length is 16 residues. After removal of 2 bases from V and 2 bases from J, the junction contained 11 bases not matched to a gene. Germline V CDR1 and CDR2: DFQATT, SNEGSKA (reference sequence). This CDR3 reads CSARSGVFHAQETQYF. DNA for the CDR3: TGCAGTGCTAGAAGCGGGGTCTTTCACGCGCAAGAGACCCAGTACTTC.

This clonotype was detected only a few times. The rearrangement uses TRBV9 and TRBJ1-4; 12 positions match TRBD1. J lost 7 bases, V lost 3 bases, and 4 bases had no gene match. The CDR3 extends over 15 amino acids. CDR1 and CDR2 from the germline V gene are SGDLS and YYNGEE. This CDR3 is CASSAAGQGAEKLFF. CDR3 in DNA: TGTGCCAGCAGCGCCGCGGGACAGGGGGCTGAAAAACTGTTTTTT.

This clonotype was detected many times. V gene TRBV2 combines with J gene TRBJ1-1; possibly TRBD1 for D (6 bases). V was pared by 6 bases and J by 1 base, with 9 bases between. The CDR3 totals 13 residues. Germline assignment: CDR1 SNHLY and CDR2 FYNNEI. CDR3 protein: CASSRTENTEAFF. CDR3 in DNA: TGTGCCAGCAGCCGGACAGAGAACACTGAAGCTTTCTTT.

In its sample, this clonotype was seen many times. V and J are TRBV10-3 and TRBJ1-2; no clear D gene. The CDR3 loop spans 15 amino acids. Germline V gene lookup returns CDR1 ENHRY and CDR2 SYGVKD. V lost 4 bases, J lost 0 bases, and 12 bases lay in between. CDR3 sequence: CAISAEESANYGYTF. The CDR3, as DNA: TGTGCCATCAGTGCGGAAGAATCCGCTAACTATGGCTACACCTTC.

The rearrangement links TRBV5-1 to TRBJ1-3; D is uncertain. Trimming shortened V by 0 bases and J by 0 bases, and 4 bases separated the two germline ends. This CDR3 comprises 14 residues. Germline V CDR1 and CDR2: SGHRS, YFSETQ. CDR3 sequence reads: CASSLGFSGNTIYF. Here the CDR3 DNA reads TGCGCCAGCAGCTTGGGATTCTCTGGAAACACCATATATTTT. Looking up the rest from reference TRBV5-1 and TRBJ1-3 gives the full variable domain: KAGVTQTPRYLIKTRGQQVTLSCSPISGHRSVSWYQQTPGQGLQFLFEYFSETQRNKGNFPGRFSGRQFSNSRSEMNVSTLELGDSALYLCASSLGFSGNTIYFGEGSWLTVV.

At least ten counts were recorded for this clonotype. The chain links TRBV5-1 to TRBJ1-1; no clear D. Germline V CDR1 and CDR2: SGHRS, YFSETQ. This CDR3 is 12 amino acids long. The V end lost 5 bases, the J end lost 0 bases, and 5 bases lay between the germline ends. CDR3 sequence: CASRDLNTEAFF. In DNA form, the CDR3 reads TGCGCCAGCAGGGACCTGAACACTGAAGCTTTCTTT.

This sequence joins TRBV7-6 and TRBJ2-7; TRBD2 aligns across 13 bases. The V gene end was trimmed by 5 bases and the J gene end by 7 bases; junction bases not matched to a gene: 8. Germline CDR1 reads SGHVS; CDR2 reads FNYEAQ. This CDR3 has 15 residues. CDR3 DNA: TGTGCCAGCAGCCACGGGACTAGCGGGGCCGGGGAGCAGTACTTC. Encoded protein: CASSHGTSGAGEQYF.

In this sample, this clonotype turned up many times. The V gene is TRBV2, the J gene TRBJ1-2; 7 positions match TRBD1. This CDR3 contains 14 residues. The germline gives CDR1 SNHLY, CDR2 FYNNEI. V shed 2 bases, J shed 5 bases, and the junction held 5 bases outside the gene matches. In nucleotides, the CDR3 is TGTGCCAGCAGTGAATCGGGACAGACATATGGCTACACCTTC. It codes for CASSESGQTYGYTF. The full variable domain, completed using reference TRBV2 and TRBJ1-2, is EPEVTQTPSHQVTQMGQEVILRCVPISNHLYFYWYRQILGQKVEFLVSFYNNEISEKSEIFDDQFSVERPDGSNFTLKIRSTKLEDSAMYFCASSESGQTYGYTFGSGTRLTVV.

The chain joins TRBV2 to TRBJ2-2, with D perhaps TRBD1 (5 bases). V was pared by 5 bases and J by 8 bases, with 12 bases between. CDR1 and CDR2 (germline): SNHLY, FYNNEI. The CDR3 consists of 13 residues. The CDR3 nucleotides read TGTGCCAGCAGTCCCCGGACACAAGGGGAGCTGTTTTTT. Its protein product is CASSPRTQGELFF.

The V and J genes are TRBV10-3 and TRBJ2-7; D possibly corresponds to TRBD1 (5 bases). Per germline, CDR1 ENHRY and CDR2 SYGVKD. The CDR3 has 14 residues. The ends were cut back, 6 bases at V and 3 bases at J, with 15 bases in the middle. This CDR3 is CAIRLTVGFYEQYF. The CDR3 DNA is TGTGCCATCAGACTGACAGTGGGTTTCTACGAGCAGTACTTC.

The chain has TRBV19 and TRBJ1-5; unclear D gene. The germline V gene has CDR1 LNHDA and CDR2 SQIVND (reference sequence). Trimming took 0 bases from V and 1 from J, leaving 7 bases between them. This CDR3 contains 15 residues. The CDR3: CASSIEQASNQPQHF. CDR3 bases: TGTGCCAGTAGTATAGAGCAGGCGAGCAATCAGCCCCAGCATTTT.

This clonotype was detected only a few times. The rearrangement uses TRBV14 and TRBJ1-1, with 7 bases fitting TRBD1. Losses at the gene ends were 8 bases for V and 2 bases for J; bases not matched to a gene: 5. Germline loops: CDR1 SGHDN, CDR2 FVKESK. The CDR3 is 13 residues long. The CDR3 region has the DNA TGTGCCAGCGTTCGACAGGGAAACACTGAAGCTTTCTTT. Translating gives CASVRQGNTEAFF.